A single sample is the source of the 32 T cell receptor beta chains below, sequenced in a study of radiation and T cells in renal cell carcinoma. Libraries were prepared by immunoSEQ multiplex PCR; TCRdb keeps only in-frame clonotypes and omits some of them. The sample consists of more than 8,000 clones, about three fifths of them appearing once. The treatment was: treatment-naive control, cytoreductive nephrectomy. The sample in question was tumor tissue, obtained from a patient whose treatment was nephrectomy without radiotherapy. Every receptor here comes from a middle-aged man with renal cell carcinoma.

The genes are TRBV19 and TRBJ1-2, with D hard to call. CDR1 is LNHDA and CDR2 is SQIVND in the germline V gene (reference sequence). Trimming pared 1 base from V and 6 bases from J, leaving 6 bases between. This CDR3 spans 12 amino acids. CDR3 DNA sequence: TGTGCCAGTAGTATAGGCGGTGATGGCTACACCTTC. Protein sequence: CASSIGGDGYTF.

Of note for this clone: The junction does not match germline at one end; this may be a read error. The rearrangement uses TRBV10-1 and TRBJ1-5; perhaps TRBD1 as D (6 bases). The CDR3 is 13 residues long. Germline-derived CDR1 and CDR2 are WNHNN and SYGVQD (reference sequence). CDR3 bases: TGCGCCAGCAGTGGAGGACAGTTATCAGCCCCAGCATTT. It encodes CASSGGQLSAPAF.

This clone was counted a few times. The chain uses TRBV7-2 and TRBJ2-5; no firm D call. Germline V gene lookup returns CDR1 SGHTA and CDR2 FQGNSA. The CDR3 is made up of 14 amino acids. The germline V and J ends were trimmed by 1 base and 4 bases, with 10 bases remaining between them. CDR3 region: CASSLGSVGETQYF. Here the CDR3 DNA reads TGTGCCAGCAGCTTAGGCAGTGTAGGAGAGACCCAGTACTTC.

The chain has TRBV19 and TRBJ1-1; perhaps TRBD1 as D (5 bases). Germline CDR1 and CDR2: LNHDA and SQIVND (reference sequence). This CDR3 has 14 amino acids. V dropped 2 bases and J dropped 6 bases, with 13 bases sitting between them. This chain's CDR3 is CASSILEGLAEAFF. The CDR3 DNA reads TGTGCCAGTAGTATACTGGAGGGGCTGGCTGAAGCTTTCTTT. Full variable domain (missing parts from reference TRBV19 and TRBJ1-1): DGGITQSPKYLFRKEGQNVTLSCEQNLNHDAMYWYRQDPGQGLRLIYYSQIVNDFQKGDIAEGYSVSREKKESFPLTVTSAQKNPTAFYLCASSILEGLAEAFFGQGTRLTVV.

This clone was counted once. CDR3 protein: CASSQARTSGSGEQYF. As DNA, the CDR3 is TGTGCCAGCAGCCAAGCTCGGACTAGCGGGAGTGGGGAGCAGTACTTC. The chain employs TRBV4-2 and TRBJ2-7, with 13 bases matching TRBD2. Trimming removed 1 base from V and 7 bases from J; junction bases left unmatched: 7. The CDR3 has 16 residues. Germline loops: CDR1 LGHNA, CDR2 YNFKEQ.

This chain uses TRBV11-2 with TRBJ1-1; D is unclear. CDR3 length: 15 amino acids. Deletions cut 0 bases from V and 0 bases from J, with 8 bases between. Germline assignment: CDR1 SGHAT and CDR2 FQNNGV. CDR3 sequence reads: CASSLDGGMNTEAFF. CDR3 nucleotide sequence: TGTGCCAGCAGCTTAGATGGCGGCATGAACACTGAAGCTTTCTTT.

J is TRBJ2-1 and V is TRBV7-2, with 10 bases that match TRBD2. The CDR3 totals 15 residues. With V trimmed by 5 bases and J by 3 bases, 4 bases remained unmatched. Germline CDR1 reads SGHTA; CDR2 reads FQGNSA. CDR3 loop: CASSLLAGDYNEQFF. The CDR3, as DNA: TGTGCCAGCAGCCTCCTAGCGGGAGACTACAATGAGCAGTTCTTC.

With respect to this clone: The junction departs from germline at one end; a sequencing error may be responsible. The gene calls are TRBV25-1 and TRBJ2-3; TRBD1 agrees at 7 bases. Germline lookup yields CDR1 MGHDK and CDR2 SYGVNS. The CDR3 runs to 15 residues. Here the CDR3 DNA reads TGTGCCAGTAGTGGGGCAGGGGGTCCTACAGATACGCAGTATTTT. Protein sequence: CASSGAGGPTDTQYF.

The genes are TRBV20-1 and TRBJ2-3; D not resolved. Trimming took off 3 bases at V and 1 base at J, with 2 bases between the two ends. Per germline, CDR1 DFQATT and CDR2 SNEGSKA (reference sequence). CDR3 length: 11 amino acids. The CDR3 DNA is TGCAGTGCTAGCGGCACAGATACGCAGTATTTT. Translation gives CSASGTDTQYF.

This clone was observed a handful of times. The V call is TRBV18, the J call TRBJ1-1, with a possible D match to TRBD1 (6 bases). Germline V lookup: CDR1 KGHSH, CDR2 LQKENI. CDR3 length equals 14 residues. V was shortened by 6 bases and J by 1 base, with 12 bases between the two germline ends. The CDR3, as DNA: TGTGCCAGCTCCCAACAGGGACGGAACACTGAAGCTTTCTTT. Translation: CASSQQGRNTEAFF.

The CDR3 here is CASSQARRDRGDYGYTF. In DNA form, the CDR3 reads TGCGCCAGCAGCCAAGCTCGGCGGGACAGGGGGGACTATGGCTACACCTTC. This chain connects TRBV4-3 to TRBJ1-2; TRBD1 agrees at 11 bases. From germline, CDR1 is LGHNA and CDR2 YSLEER. V trimming: 1 base; J trimming: 3 bases; junction bases outside the gene matches: 7. The CDR3 is made up of 17 amino acids.

A note on this clone: At one of its ends the junction is not consistent with the germline gene, which may arise from a read error. The chain joins TRBV7-7 to TRBJ2-2; possible D gene TRBD2, 5 bases. The CDR3 sequence is 13 residues long. The germline V gene has CDR1 SSHAT and CDR2 FNYEAQ (reference sequence). The CDR3 spells CASSFRGTGELFF. CDR3 sequence (DNA): TGTGCTAGCAGCTTTCGGGGCACCGGGGAGCTGTTTTTT.

The chain has TRBV5-8 and TRBJ2-7, with 10 bases lining up with TRBD2. The CDR3 extends over 17 amino acids. After removal of 3 bases from V and 6 bases from J, the junction contained 15 bases not matched to a gene. CDR1 is SGHTS and CDR2 is YDEGEE in the germline V gene. DNA for the CDR3: TGTGCCAGCAGCTCCGCTGAGCTAGCGGGAGTTCCAGGCGAGCAGTACGTC. This sequence encodes CASSSAELAGVPGEQYV.

The chain has TRBV6-1 and TRBJ2-1, with 12 bases lining up with TRBD2. Per germline, CDR1 MNHNS and CDR2 SASEGT. CDR3 size: 15 residues. V lost 3 bases, J lost 9 bases, and 6 bases stayed unmatched. CDR3 amino acids: CASSERLAGASEQFF. In DNA, the CDR3 is TGTGCCAGCAGTGAGAGACTAGCGGGAGCTAGTGAGCAGTTCTTC.

This rearrangement joins TRBV11-3 to TRBJ2-1, with D perhaps being TRBD1 or TRBD2 (5 bases each). Trimming shortened V by 1 base and J by 9 bases, and 10 bases separated the two germline ends. The CDR3 contains 13 residues. CDR1 is SGHNT and CDR2 is YENEEA in the germline V gene. This CDR3 is CASSLGGASEQFF. CDR3 coding DNA: TGTGCCAGCAGCTTAGGAGGGGCTAGTGAGCAGTTCTTC.

This rearrangement joins TRBV11-2 to TRBJ1-2; D might be TRBD1 (6 bases). Deletions cut 5 bases from V and 3 bases from J, with 22 bases between. The CDR3 loop spans 17 amino acids. Germline V gene data show CDR1 as SGHAT and CDR2 as FQNNGV. CDR3 coding DNA: TGTGCCAGCAGCCGCGGCGGGGGCCCAGGGGAGGACTATGGCTACACCTTC. This codes for CASSRGGGPGEDYGYTF.

The J gene is TRBJ1-2, the V gene TRBV7-8, with D possibly TRBD1 on 5 matching bases. Trimming stripped 1 base from V and 2 bases from J, with 5 bases between. The germline V gene encodes CDR1 SGHVS and CDR2 FQNEAQ. The CDR3 is 13 residues long. For the CDR3, the DNA is TGTGCCAGCAGCTTAGAGGGGAACTATGGCTACACCTTC. It translates to CASSLEGNYGYTF.

This clone was counted between two and nine times. This chain joins TRBV28 and TRBJ1-5; TRBD1 is a possible D gene (6 bases). Germline V gives CDR1 MDHEN, CDR2 SYDVKM. V was pared by 4 bases and J by 7 bases, with 17 bases between. This CDR3 is 15 amino acids long. CDR3 DNA: TGTGCCAGCAGTTATGGTCAGGGGTTCCGACAGCCCCAGCATTTT. Its translation: CASSYGQGFRQPQHF.

The J gene is TRBJ1-3, the V gene TRBV7-9, with 8 bases that match TRBD1. Per germline, CDR1 SEHNR and CDR2 FQNEAQ (reference sequence). V gave up 6 bases and J gave up 2 bases; unmatched junction bases: 9. The CDR3 runs to 16 residues. CDR3 loop: CASSKIGTGPGNTIYF. Here the CDR3 DNA reads TGTGCCAGCAGTAAGATTGGGACAGGACCTGGAAACACCATATATTTT. Full variable domain (outside the CDR3, taken from reference TRBV7-9 and TRBJ1-3): DTGVSQNPRHKITKRGQNVTFRCDPISEHNRLYWYRQTLGQGPEFLTYFQNEAQLEKSRLLSDRFSAERPKGSFSTLEIQRTEQGDSAMYLCASSKIGTGPGNTIYFGEGSWLTVV.

This clone appeared a few times. This sequence joins TRBV6-1 and TRBJ2-3; 8 bases are a match to TRBD1. The V gene's germline CDR1 is MNHNS and CDR2 SASEGT. This CDR3 spans 14 amino acids. The V and J ends lost 6 bases and 8 bases, in that order; junction bases with no gene match: 10. In DNA, the CDR3 is TGTGCCAGCAGGGGTCCCGGGACAGGTGGTACGCAGTATTTT. This gives the protein CASRGPGTGGTQYF.

The V call is TRBV4-2, the J call TRBJ1-4; tentative D call: TRBD1 (6 bases). CDR3 length: 17 residues. Trimming stripped 0 bases from V and 2 bases from J, with 13 bases between. Germline assignment: CDR1 LGHNA and CDR2 YNFKEQ. CDR3 in DNA: TGTGCCAGCAGCCAAGATCTCTGGGACAATACTAATGAAAAACTGTTTTTT. Translating gives CASSQDLWDNTNEKLFF.

About this clone: The sample carries other DNA sequences with the same CDR3. J is TRBJ1-4 and V is TRBV4-2, with D perhaps TRBD1 (6 bases). This CDR3 spans 15 amino acids. Germline V gives CDR1 LGHNA, CDR2 YNFKEQ. V was shortened by 0 bases and J by 7 bases, with 12 bases between the two germline ends. The CDR3 coding sequence is TGTGCCAGCAGCCAAGATGGGGGGGCTCGTGAAAAACTGTTTTTT. Translated, it gives CASSQDGGAREKLFF.

The J gene is TRBJ2-1, the V gene TRBV14, with 10 bases identical to TRBD2. Germline V CDR1 and CDR2: SGHDN, FVKESK. The CDR3 length is 17 residues. The J segment lost 7 bases and the V segment lost 3 bases, leaving 12 bases of the junction unmatched. The CDR3 spells CASSHLPGLAMVNEQFF. The CDR3 DNA reads TGTGCCAGCAGCCATCTCCCGGGACTAGCGATGGTGAATGAGCAGTTCTTC.

V and J are TRBV18 and TRBJ2-3; 11 bases line up with TRBD2. Losses at the gene ends were 6 bases for V and 5 bases for J; bases not matched to a gene: 10. The germline V gene encodes CDR1 KGHSH and CDR2 LQKENI. The CDR3 sequence is 16 residues long. DNA of the CDR3: TGTGCCAGCTCGCTAGTAGCGGGAGGGCGGAGAGATACGCAGTATTTT. Protein product: CASSLVAGGRRDTQYF.

The chain links TRBV12-5 to TRBJ2-5; D gene ambiguous. This CDR3 spans 12 amino acids. CDR1 is LGHNT and CDR2 is FRNRAP in the germline V gene. The germline V and J ends were trimmed by 2 bases and 5 bases, with 6 bases remaining between them. The CDR3, as DNA: TGTGCTAGTGGTTTGTGGGCGGAGACCCAGTACTTC. Its protein is CASGLWAETQYF.

The rearrangement links TRBV19 to TRBJ2-1; 12 bases align to TRBD2. The germline CDR1 and CDR2 sequences are LNHDA and SQIVND (reference sequence). The CDR3 extends over 16 amino acids. V lost 7 bases and J lost 4; bases outside the gene matches: 8. The CDR3 DNA is TGTGCCAGTACCCGGACTAGCGGGATTCGTTACAATGAGCAGTTCTTC. It encodes CASTRTSGIRYNEQFF. The whole variable domain, filled in from reference TRBV19 and TRBJ2-1, reads DGGITQSPKYLFRKEGQNVTLSCEQNLNHDAMYWYRQDPGQGLRLIYYSQIVNDFQKGDIAEGYSVSREKKESFPLTVTSAQKNPTAFYLCASTRTSGIRYNEQFFGPGTRLTVL.

V gene TRBV5-1 combines with J gene TRBJ1-1; D may be TRBD1 (6 bases). V shed 1 base and J shed 3 bases, with 19 bases lying between them. The V gene's germline CDR1 is SGHRS and CDR2 YFSETQ. The CDR3 sequence is 17 residues long. CDR3 region: CASSLRAGGGIDTEAFF. DNA for the CDR3: TGCGCCAGCAGCTTGAGGGCCGGGGGCGGAATTGACACTGAAGCTTTCTTT.

This clone was seen a few times. The chain is built from TRBV28 and TRBJ1-5; TRBD1 matches 7 bases. Trimming at V came to 5 bases and at J to 4 bases, leaving 8 bases not matched to a gene. This CDR3 has 15 residues. CDR1 is MDHEN and CDR2 is SYDVKM in the germline V gene. CDR3 sequence (DNA): TGTGCCAGCAGTGCAGGACAGGTGCAGAATCAGCCCCAGCATTTT. Protein: CASSAGQVQNQPQHF.

The chain joins TRBV9 to TRBJ2-5; 8 bases fit TRBD2. Trimming took 2 bases from V and 2 from J; bases not matched to a gene: 5. CDR1 and CDR2 (germline): SGDLS, YYNGEE. The CDR3 is 15 amino acids. CDR3 sequence: CASSVAGGSQETQYF. The CDR3 nucleotides are TGTGCCAGCAGCGTGGCGGGAGGATCACAAGAGACCCAGTACTTC.

V is TRBV5-4 and J is TRBJ2-1; TRBD2 agrees at 9 bases. Germline trimming cut 4 bases from V and 0 bases from J; bases unmatched to any gene: 5. The germline CDR1 and CDR2 sequences are SGHNT and YYREEE (reference sequence). The CDR3 runs to 16 residues. The CDR3 sequence: CASSIRLADSYNEQFF. CDR3 bases: TGTGCCAGCAGCATCAGACTAGCGGACTCCTACAATGAGCAGTTCTTC.

The chain combines TRBV6-1 with TRBJ2-5; D remains ambiguous. Germline V gene sequence: CDR1 MNHNS, CDR2 SASEGT. The CDR3 has 13 amino acids. V was cut by 2 bases and J by 5 bases, with 9 bases left in between. CDR3 loop: CASSESLGETQYF. The CDR3 bases are TGTGCCAGCAGTGAATCCCTAGGCGAGACCCAGTACTTC.

The chain has TRBV15 and TRBJ2-5; 8 nucleotides agree with TRBD2. The J call may be in error: the DNA end matches TRBJ2-7 better. Germline V CDR1 and CDR2: LNHNV, YYDKDF (reference sequence). CDR3 length equals 14 residues. The CDR3 spells CATSRSGSSYEQYF. In DNA form, the CDR3 reads TGTGCCACCAGCAGGAGCGGGAGCTCCTACGAGCAGTACTTC.